The clone carrying this T cell receptor beta chain was observed a few times. Its antigen is not identified. Germline V lookup: CDR1 LNHDA, CDR2 SQIVND (reference sequence). With V trimmed by 7 bases and J by 1 base, 10 bases remained unmatched. CDR3 length equals 16 residues. Only in-frame clones appear in the TCRdb table, and some are missing; sequencing was by immunoSEQ multiplex PCR. The table lists some 52,000 clones, approximately 88% of them singletons. The source of the sample is a study of OX40 agonist ivuxolimab in advanced cancers. Across the whole study: Patients assigned to dose escalation were diagnosed with hepatocellular carcinoma, melanoma, renal cell or head and neck cancer.

Study-wide results and caveats: There were also nonresponders showing low normalized T-cell clonal expansion. Partial responders at 0.1-3.0 mg/kg showed near-lowest clonal expansion.

The chain combines TRBV19 with TRBJ1-5; 7 bases align to TRBD1. The specimen was CD4+ or CD8+ T cells sorted from blood, collected in a trial of the OX40 agonist ivuxolimab. This clonotype was sampled from an adult with an advanced solid tumor such as melanoma, head and neck, liver or kidney cancer. The CDR3 DNA is TGTGCCAGTATCTATTCAGGGGGGGCGAGCAATCAGCCCCAGCATTTT. Amino acids: CASIYSGGASNQPQHF.